The T cell receptor beta chain described here comes from a study of T-cell memory formation after mild COVID-19 (dated by TCRdb to 2020 to 2022). Looking at the study overall: TCR sequence clusters from the two donors were found to be largely donor specific. Longitudinal TCRalpha and TCRbeta repertoire sequencing tracked T-cell clones expanding and contracting after mild COVID-19 in a couple of donors. Two young, previously healthy adult volunteers made up the cohort, one male and one female. General study outcomes and caveats: The second-wave clones that peaked on day 37 were not confirmed to be SARS-CoV-2 specific. Some responding clones were found in pre-infection memory, which suggests that pre-existing cross-reactive memory T cells took part in the SARS-CoV-2 response. Clones that contracted from day 15 to 85 showed balanced CD4/CD8 phenotypes, whereas a second wave of clones that expanded from day 15 to 37 leaned towards CD4+. Contracting CD4+ clones turned up mainly in the CM and EM memory subsets, whereas EMRA was where CD8+ clones were enriched. Only a couple of mild cases were covered in the study, and larger cohorts including severe cases with pre-infection samples were considered necessary.

The run used an Illumina NovaSeq 6000. TCRalpha and TCRbeta cDNA libraries were built by 5'RACE with constant-segment primers, adding sample barcodes and unique molecular identifiers. RNA was extracted from every sample with Trizol reagent. Library amplification was performed in two PCR steps, and a second sample barcode and Illumina TruSeq adapters were introduced in the second step. Libraries were sequenced on an Illumina NovaSeq with 2 x 150 bp paired-end reads. On the authors' methods: Demultiplexing of reads and collapsing into UMI-guided consensus sequences were performed with migec v1.2.7. Using mixcr v2.1.11, UMI consensuses were aligned to TRA and TRB V and J templates and then assembled into clonotypes. Expanded or contracted clonotypes were those called significant by both edgeR and NoisET, with noise models trained on biological replicates. edgeR calls used a false discovery rate-adjusted p below 0.01 and a log2 fold-change threshold of 1. As an exploratory analysis of dynamics, max-normalized trajectories of the 1000 most abundant clonotypes were examined with PCA combined with hierarchical clustering. Each responding clone was given a CD4 or CD8 phenotype based on the CD4+ and CD8+ repertoires, which had been sequenced separately. TCRdb trimmed public reads at Q25 via fastp, called clones via MiXCR and kept in-frame beta chains. Identical CDR3 protein sequences are pooled into one entry, listed with their most common genes and DNA. The V and J calls and clone size come from TCRdb's table, not from the authors' own analysis. The sample records 450,000 to 700,000 distinct CDR3 sequences, about a sixth of which are singletons. The biggest ten clones account for around 12% of the sample.

Trimming takes 2 bases off V and 3 bases off J; junction bases not matched to a gene: 8. The CDR3 starts with the cysteine, ends with the phenylalanine, and has 16 residues. CDR3 DNA is the only sequence kept; it has 48 bases, read in frame from the first base. The germline V gene gives CDR1 as SGHAT and CDR2 as FQNNGV. In the case of this clonotype: It lacks a known antigen. No quality values exist for individual bases; no much larger clone is one base distant.

Ficoll-Paque density gradient centrifugation was the method used to isolate PBMCs. The rearranged chain carries TRBV11-2 and TRBJ2-7; the central 9 bases match TRBD1. The sequenced sample was PBMCs or a T cell subset sorted from them (not recorded which). The receptor was derived from an adult woman who had mild COVID-19 (a few samples of this study predate the infection). The sample titles of this study are shuffled in the database, so cell type and time point are left out; the donor was told from shared clones. The CDR3 region reads CASSLTGTGLNYEQYF. The nucleotide sequence reads as follows: TGTGCCAGCAGCTTAACGGGGACAGGGTTGAACTACGAGCAGTACTTC.